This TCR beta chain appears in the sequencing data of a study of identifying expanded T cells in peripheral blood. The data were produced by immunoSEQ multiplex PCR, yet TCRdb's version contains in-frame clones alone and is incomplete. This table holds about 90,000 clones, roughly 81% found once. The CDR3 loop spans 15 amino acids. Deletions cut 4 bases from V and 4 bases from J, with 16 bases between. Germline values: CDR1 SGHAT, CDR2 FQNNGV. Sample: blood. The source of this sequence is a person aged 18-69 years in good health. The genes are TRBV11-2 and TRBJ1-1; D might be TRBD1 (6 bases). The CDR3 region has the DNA TGTGCCAGCAGCTCAACCAGCGGGGGCGGCACTGAAGCTTTCTTT. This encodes CASSSTSGGGTEAFF.